This TCR beta chain was sequenced in a study of CD8+ T cells in alopecia areata. Study context: Treatment with tofacitinib (6 to 18 months) was followed by 6 months off drug. Findings and limits, study-wide: Lesional tissue from the scalp (especially in alopecia totalis/universalis) showed higher clonality than normal scalp. Sequencing of scalp tissue also captures the resident alphabeta T cells of normal skin.

This CDR3 spans 15 amino acids. Germline loops: CDR1 MNHNS, CDR2 SASEGT. The ends lost 6 bases at V and 2 bases at J; junction bases unmatched: 10. Once RNA had been extracted, it was reverse transcribed into cDNA to act as the sequencing template. Method: immunoSEQ multiplex PCR; TCRdb's copy keeps in-frame clones and lacks some. The profile shows over 14,000 clones, 50% to 70% of them singletons. A word on this clone: What it recognizes is unknown.

Researchers gathered lesional scalp punch biopsies and peripheral blood from patients with alopecia areata. The chain joins TRBV6-1 to TRBJ2-7; 7 bases match TRBD1. The sample consisted of skin, taken at week 0. The receptor was derived from a human donor with alopecia areata. CDR3 protein: CASRPLPGQTYEQYF. DNA for the CDR3: TGTGCCAGCAGACCACTACCGGGACAGACCTACGAGCAGTACTTC.